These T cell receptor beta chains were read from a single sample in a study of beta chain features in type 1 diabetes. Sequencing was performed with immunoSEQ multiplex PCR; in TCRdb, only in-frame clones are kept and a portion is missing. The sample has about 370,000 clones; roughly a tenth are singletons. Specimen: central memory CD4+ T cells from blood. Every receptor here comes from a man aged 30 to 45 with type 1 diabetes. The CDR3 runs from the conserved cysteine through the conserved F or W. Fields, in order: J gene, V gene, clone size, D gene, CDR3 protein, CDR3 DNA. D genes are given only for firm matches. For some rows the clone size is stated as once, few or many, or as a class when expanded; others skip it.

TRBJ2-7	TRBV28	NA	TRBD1	CATLWGQGSYEQYF	TGTGCCACCCTCTGGGGACAGGGATCCTACGAGCAGTACTTC
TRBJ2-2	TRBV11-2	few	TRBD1	CASSPQTGANTGELFF	TGTGCCAGCAGCCCACAAACAGGGGCGAACACCGGGGAGCTGTTTTTT
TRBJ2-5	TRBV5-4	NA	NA	CASSLAKGSETQYF	TGTGCCAGCAGCTTGGCCAAGGGGTCGGAGACCCAGTACTTC
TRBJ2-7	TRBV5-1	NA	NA	CASSLDGGEQYF	TGCGCCAGCAGCTTGGACGGGGGCGAGCAGTACTTC
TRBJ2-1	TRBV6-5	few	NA	CAISPGVPSYEQFF	TGTGCCATCAGTCCAGGGGTGCCTTCCTATGAGCAGTTCTTC
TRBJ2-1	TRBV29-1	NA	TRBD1	CSVAKQGINEQFF	TGCAGCGTCGCAAAACAGGGGATCAATGAGCAGTTCTTC
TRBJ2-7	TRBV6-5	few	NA	CASSRYRAGYEQYF	TGTGCCAGCAGCCGATACAGGGCAGGCTACGAGCAGTACTTC
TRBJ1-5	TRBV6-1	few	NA	CASSRRTQEQPQHF	TGTGCCAGCAGCCGACGGACTCAGGAACAGCCCCAGCATTTT
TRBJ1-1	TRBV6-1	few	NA	CASNLQRGTEAFF	TGTGCCAGCAATTTACAACGGGGCACTGAAGCTTTCTTT
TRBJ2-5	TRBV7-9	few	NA	CASSLQGGERETQYF	TGTGCCAGCAGCCTACAGGGAGGGGAAAGAGAGACCCAGTACTTC
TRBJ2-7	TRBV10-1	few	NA	CASSESNQGSEQYF	TGCGCCAGCAGTGAGTCGAACCAGGGATCCGAGCAGTACTTC
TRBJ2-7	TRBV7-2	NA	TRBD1	CASSYRQGVYEQYF	TGTGCCAGCAGCTACAGACAGGGTGTGTACGAGCAGTACTTC
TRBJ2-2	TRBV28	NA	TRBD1	CASSPGQVFTEELFF	TGTGCCAGCTCCCCGGGACAGGTATTTACCGAGGAGCTGTTTTTT
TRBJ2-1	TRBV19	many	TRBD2	CASRTSGNEQFF	TGTGCCAGTAGGACTAGCGGGAATGAGCAGTTCTTC
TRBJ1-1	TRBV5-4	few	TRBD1	CASSSLYRGSEAFF	TGCGCCAGCAGCTCCCTTTACAGGGGTTCTGAAGCTTTCTTT
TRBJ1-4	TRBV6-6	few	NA	CASSYSTATTGEKLFF	TGTGCCAGCAGTTATTCTACAGCTACAACAGGGGAAAAACTGTTTTTT
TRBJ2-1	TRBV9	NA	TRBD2	CASSGRTSGSNEQFF	TGTGCCAGCAGCGGTCGGACTAGCGGGAGCAATGAGCAGTTCTTC
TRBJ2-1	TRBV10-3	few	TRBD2	CAISESSGRNNEQFF	TGTGCCATCAGTGAGTCTAGCGGGAGGAACAATGAGCAGTTCTTC
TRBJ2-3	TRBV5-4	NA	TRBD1	CASSLRTGATDTQYF	TGTGCCAGCAGCTTACGTACAGGGGCTACAGATACGCAGTATTTT
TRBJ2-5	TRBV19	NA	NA	CASSRLPPGETQYF	TGTGCCAGTAGTCGGCTTCCCCCGGGAGAGACCCAGTACTTC
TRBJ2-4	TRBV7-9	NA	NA	CASSFTGENIQYF	TGTGCCAGCAGCTTTACGGGAGAAAACATTCAGTACTTC
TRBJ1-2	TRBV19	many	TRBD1	CASSSDRGAYGYTF	TGTGCCAGTAGTTCGGACAGGGGGGCCTATGGCTACACCTTC
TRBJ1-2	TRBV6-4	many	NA	CASSDSTAGYGYTF	TGTGCCAGCAGTGACTCGACCGCTGGCTATGGCTACACCTTC